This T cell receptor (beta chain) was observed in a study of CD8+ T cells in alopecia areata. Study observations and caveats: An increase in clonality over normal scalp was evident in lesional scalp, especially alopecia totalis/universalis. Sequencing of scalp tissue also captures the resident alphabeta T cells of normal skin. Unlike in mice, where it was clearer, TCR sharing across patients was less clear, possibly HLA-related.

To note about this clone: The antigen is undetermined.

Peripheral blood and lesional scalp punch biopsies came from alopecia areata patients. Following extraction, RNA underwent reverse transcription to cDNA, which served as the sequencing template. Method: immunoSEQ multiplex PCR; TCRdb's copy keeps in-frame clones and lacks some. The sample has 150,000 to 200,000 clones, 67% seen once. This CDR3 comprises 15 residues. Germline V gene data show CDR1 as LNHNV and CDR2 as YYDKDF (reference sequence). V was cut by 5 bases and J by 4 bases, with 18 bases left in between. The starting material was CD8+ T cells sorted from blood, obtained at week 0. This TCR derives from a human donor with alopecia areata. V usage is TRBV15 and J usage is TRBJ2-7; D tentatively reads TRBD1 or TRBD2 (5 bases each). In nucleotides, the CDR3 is TGTGCCACCAGCGGCGAGTCCGGGACGGCTTACGAGCAGTACTTC. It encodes CATSGESGTAYEQYF. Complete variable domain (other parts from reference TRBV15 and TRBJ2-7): DAMVIQNPRYQVTQFGKPVTLSCSQTLNHNVMYWYQQKSSQAPKLLFHYYDKDFNNEADTPDNFQSRRPNTSFCFLDIRSPGLGDTAMYLCATSGESGTAYEQYFGPGTRLTVT.